Below, 9 T cell receptor beta chains from the same sample are listed, as sequenced in a study of blood T cell dynamics during melanoma immunotherapy. Produced via immunoSEQ multiplex PCR; TCRdb's table is partial and in-frame only. The sample holds roughly 25,000 clones, 70% to 90% seen once. Time point meaning: pre-treatment baseline. The starting material was blood, obtained from a patient treated with checkpoint blockade. These receptors originate from a human donor with melanoma.

The chain couples TRBV7-8 to TRBJ1-2, with 7 bases fitting TRBD1. CDR1 and CDR2 from the germline V gene are SGHVS and FQNEAQ. V lost 5 bases and J lost 2; bases outside the gene matches: 2. This CDR3 has 13 amino acids. The CDR3 loop is CASSPQGNYGYTF. The DNA for the CDR3 is TGTGCCAGCAGCCCACAGGGGAACTATGGCTACACCTTC. Supplemented by reference TRBV7-8 and TRBJ1-2, the full variable domain reads GAGVSQSPRYKVAKRGQDVALRCDPISGHVSLFWYQQALGQGPEFLTYFQNEAQLDKSGLPSDRFFAERPEGSVSTLKIQRTQQEDSAVYLCASSPQGNYGYTFGSGTRLTVV.

The chain employs TRBV7-8 and TRBJ2-7, with 8 bases matching TRBD2. CDR1 and CDR2 from the germline V gene are SGHVS and FQNEAQ. CDR3 length: 14 residues. V shed 5 bases, J shed 5 bases, and the junction held 8 bases outside the gene matches. CDR3 DNA: TGTGCCAGCAGCCCGGGTAGCGGGACCCACGAGCAGTACTTC. This sequence encodes CASSPGSGTHEQYF.

This sequence joins TRBV7-6 and TRBJ1-1, with D possibly being TRBD1 (6 bases). CDR3 size: 14 residues. Germline V CDR1 and CDR2: SGHVS, FNYEAQ. V was cut by 4 bases and J by 5 bases, with 14 bases left in between. The CDR3 loop reads CASSSLQGSTEAFF. The CDR3 DNA sequence: TGTGCCAGCAGCTCCCTTCAGGGGAGTACTGAAGCTTTCTTT.

The chain joins TRBV25-1 to TRBJ1-5, with 8 bases fitting TRBD1. The CDR3 loop spans 14 amino acids. Trimming removed 3 bases from V and 7 bases from J; junction bases left unmatched: 5. Germline-derived CDR1 and CDR2 are MGHDK and SYGVNS. The CDR3 spells CASSDQGAGQPQHF. CDR3 coding DNA: TGTGCCAGCAGTGACCAGGGGGCTGGACAGCCCCAGCATTTT.

The chain couples TRBV19 to TRBJ2-2; no clear D. The V and J ends lost 3 bases and 4 bases respectively, with 12 bases between them. CDR1 is LNHDA and CDR2 is SQIVND in the germline V gene (reference sequence). The CDR3 loop spans 15 amino acids. CDR3 nucleotide sequence: TGTGCCAGTAGTATCCCTCTCCAGGTCACCGGGGAGCTGTTTTTT. It encodes CASSIPLQVTGELFF.

The CDR3 DNA reads TGTGCCAGCAGATCCGACATCCTAGCCAAAAACATTCAGTACTTC. Its protein product is CASRSDILAKNIQYF. J is TRBJ2-4 and V is TRBV28; no clear D gene. CDR1 and CDR2 (germline): MDHEN, SYDVKM. The CDR3 covers 15 residues. The germline V and J ends were trimmed by 6 bases and 0 bases, with 12 bases remaining between them.

DNA for the CDR3: TGTGCCAGCAGCGGGGGATCCTACAATGAGCAGTTCTTC. Translated: CASSGGSYNEQFF. The chain couples TRBV7-9 to TRBJ2-1, with D tentatively TRBD1 or TRBD2 (5 bases each). Germline lookup yields CDR1 SEHNR and CDR2 FQNEAQ (reference sequence). Trimming removed 5 bases at V and 1 base at J, with 6 bases between. The CDR3 consists of 13 residues. The complete variable domain, with remaining parts taken from reference TRBV7-9 and TRBJ2-1, reads DTGVSQNPRHKITKRGQNVTFRCDPISEHNRLYWYRQTLGQGPEFLTYFQNEAQLEKSRLLSDRFSAERPKGSFSTLEIQRTEQGDSAMYLCASSGGSYNEQFFGPGTRLTVL.

V gene TRBV6-1 combines with J gene TRBJ2-7; TRBD1 is a possible D gene (5 bases). Trimming cost V 3 bases and J 4 bases, with 7 bases left between them. The CDR3 totals 12 residues. Germline CDR1 and CDR2: MNHNS and SASEGT. Here the CDR3 DNA reads TGTGCCAGCAGTGAGACAGCGTACGAGCAGTACTTC. Translation: CASSETAYEQYF.

This sequence joins TRBV27 and TRBJ2-7; D perhaps matches TRBD2 (5 bases). The V gene lost 6 bases and the J gene lost 0 bases, with 12 bases spanning the gap. This CDR3 has 14 residues. Germline V gene data show CDR1 as MNHEY and CDR2 as SMNVEV (reference sequence). The CDR3 DNA is TGTGCCAGCAGCCCGACGGGGAGCTCCTACGAGCAGTACTTC. Translated, it gives CASSPTGSSYEQYF.